This entry is about one TCR beta chain. Its antigen is not known. This entry is derived from a study of T cells in Graves' hyperthyroidism and ophthalmopathy. Findings and caveats of the study: Most clonotypes expanded in the thyroid (above 0.001) were also present in blood.

Amplification of TCR beta CDR3 regions used RNA as the template. During a first-round RT-PCR of the TCR CDR3, the HTBI primer set was used. From the multiplex PCR reads, TCRdb called clonotypes with MiXCR, one entry per CDR3 protein. This sample has 500,000 to 750,000 distinct CDR3 sequences, with about half found just once. The CDR3 extends over 14 amino acids. CDR1 is SQVTM, CDR2 ANQGSEA, per germline. With 8 bases removed from V and 5 bases from J, the gap between germline ends came to 19 bases. The TCR sequence derives from a young woman with Graves' hyperthyroidism. The sequencing sample was made of peripheral blood or thyroid tissue (not recorded which). The chain has TRBV29-1 and TRBJ1-5; D possibly corresponds to TRBD1 (6 bases). CDR3 DNA: TGCAGCTCACGCACTGGGGGGGCCGATCAGCCCCAGCATTTT. Amino acids: CSSRTGGADQPQHF.